These T cell receptor beta chains were read from a single sample in a study of blood T cell repertoires in COVID-19. The repertoire was sequenced with immunoSEQ multiplex PCR; TCRdb's copy has only in-frame clones and lacks some. There are 200,000 to 300,000 clones in the sample; 70% to 90% occur only once, and 5% to 7% lies in the top ten. The source material was peripheral blood. These receptors came from a woman aged 55-70 years with active or convalescent COVID-19. CDR3s leave out the opening cysteine and the closing phenylalanine or tryptophan. Fields, in order: D gene, J gene, V gene, CDR3 protein. D genes are given only for firm matches.

D gene: .
J gene: TRBJ2-2
V gene: TRBV11-2
CDR3 protein: ASSLDRVSGNTGELF

D gene: .
J gene: TRBJ2-3
V gene: TRBV6-5
CDR3 protein: ASSYSGRSTDTQY

D gene: .
J gene: TRBJ2-3
V gene: TRBV30
CDR3 protein: AWSPRETQY

D gene: .
J gene: TRBJ1-1
V gene: TRBV2
CDR3 protein: ASSGHMNTEAF

D gene: TRBD1
J gene: TRBJ1-2
V gene: TRBV11-1
CDR3 protein: ASSLRQGLGYT

D gene: TRBD2
J gene: TRBJ2-3
V gene: TRBV7-6
CDR3 protein: ASSSGLAGVGDTQY

D gene: TRBD2
J gene: TRBJ2-1
V gene: TRBV15
CDR3 protein: ATSSPGLAQISYNEQF

D gene: TRBD1
J gene: TRBJ2-7
V gene: TRBV11-3
CDR3 protein: ASSHPGTGDYEQY

D gene: TRBD2
J gene: TRBJ2-1
V gene: TRBV11-3
CDR3 protein: ASSPPSGSSNEQF

D gene: TRBD2
J gene: TRBJ2-1
V gene: TRBV7-9
CDR3 protein: ASSSLGTTNEQF

D gene: TRBD2
J gene: TRBJ2-1
V gene: TRBV5-1
CDR3 protein: ASSLGLAGGRLNEQF

D gene: .
J gene: TRBJ1-6
V gene: TRBV5-1
CDR3 protein: ASSTSGTPTRSPLH

D gene: TRBD2
J gene: TRBJ2-1
V gene: TRBV27
CDR3 protein: ASSLVAGGPHEQF

D gene: TRBD1
J gene: TRBJ1-3
V gene: TRBV19
CDR3 protein: AAGQISGNTIY

D gene: .
J gene: TRBJ2-7
V gene: TRBV18
CDR3 protein: ASSPSSSYEQY

D gene: TRBD1
J gene: TRBJ2-7
V gene: TRBV10-3
CDR3 protein: AISETGDSYEQY

D gene: TRBD2
J gene: TRBJ2-1
V gene: TRBV5-4
CDR3 protein: ASSVKTSGSGNEQF

D gene: .
J gene: TRBJ1-5
V gene: TRBV19
CDR3 protein: ASSIALPSNQPQH

D gene: TRBD1
J gene: TRBJ1-2
V gene: TRBV5-4
CDR3 protein: ASSLGGGGQGSYGYT

D gene: TRBD1
J gene: TRBJ1-6
V gene: TRBV4-1
CDR3 protein: ASSREPGQGNSPLH

D gene: TRBD1
J gene: TRBJ1-2
V gene: TRBV28
CDR3 protein: ATRLGQASRGYT

D gene: .
J gene: TRBJ2-2
V gene: TRBV24-1
CDR3 protein: ATSDPYTGELF

D gene: .
J gene: TRBJ2-1
V gene: TRBV7-8
CDR3 protein: ASSLAIESEQF

D gene: TRBD1
J gene: TRBJ1-1
V gene: TRBV27
CDR3 protein: ASSFNRGTEAF

D gene: TRBD2
J gene: TRBJ2-3
V gene: TRBV18
CDR3 protein: ASSDLSGGGTDTQY

D gene: TRBD1
J gene: TRBJ1-2
V gene: TRBV10-3
CDR3 protein: AISESQGAYGYT

D gene: .
J gene: TRBJ1-2
V gene: TRBV10-2
CDR3 protein: ASSESAEYDGYT

D gene: .
J gene: TRBJ1-2
V gene: TRBV18
CDR3 protein: ASSPEFDMVEGYT

D gene: .
J gene: TRBJ2-2
V gene: TRBV7-8
CDR3 protein: ASSRIVPHRVNTGELF

D gene: .
J gene: TRBJ2-5
V gene: TRBV5-4
CDR3 protein: ASSLAGSAETQY

D gene: TRBD2
J gene: TRBJ2-1
V gene: TRBV11-3
CDR3 protein: ASSLQTSGRHYNEQF

D gene: TRBD1
J gene: TRBJ2-7
V gene: TRBV9
CDR3 protein: ASSFTGGSLEEQY

D gene: TRBD2
J gene: TRBJ2-1
V gene: TRBV12-5
CDR3 protein: ASGLALAGGPTYNEQF

D gene: .
J gene: TRBJ1-1
V gene: TRBV29-1
CDR3 protein: SVAKGTGSTEAF

D gene: .
J gene: TRBJ2-7
V gene: TRBV27
CDR3 protein: ASLARGYHEQY

D gene: TRBD2
J gene: TRBJ2-5
V gene: TRBV4-2
CDR3 protein: ASSQEGRSGLAVQQETQY

D gene: .
J gene: TRBJ2-1
V gene: TRBV9
CDR3 protein: ASSVVSGVMNEQF

D gene: .
J gene: TRBJ2-7
V gene: TRBV6-1
CDR3 protein: ASSVRVEASLGLGGYEQY

D gene: TRBD1
J gene: TRBJ1-6
V gene: TRBV5-1
CDR3 protein: ASSLGTGEGSPLH

D gene: .
J gene: TRBJ1-1
V gene: TRBV9
CDR3 protein: ASSVDGATEAF

D gene: .
J gene: TRBJ1-5
V gene: TRBV12-3/TRBV12-4
CDR3 protein: ASSPGVGQPQH

D gene: TRBD1
J gene: TRBJ1-1
V gene: TRBV30
CDR3 protein: AGTGTGGNTEAF

D gene: .
J gene: TRBJ2-1
V gene: TRBV12-3/TRBV12-4
CDR3 protein: ASSNRRGHEQF

D gene: TRBD2
J gene: TRBJ2-1
V gene: TRBV29-1
CDR3 protein: SVEDRPSGSPDEQF